Following are 20 T cell receptor beta chains from one sample sequenced in a study of blood T cell repertoires in COVID-19. Clones were sequenced by immunoSEQ multiplex PCR, and TCRdb holds only the in-frame ones, with some missing. Here the sample spans some 70,000 clones, roughly 80% being singletons. Source material: peripheral blood. Source of these receptors: a woman aged 55-75 years with acute or convalescent COVID-19.

The chain carries TRBV3-1 (or the pseudogene TRBV3-2) and TRBJ1-5; D possibly corresponds to TRBD1 (5 bases). Germline values: CDR1 LGHDT, CDR2 YNNKEL (reference sequence). The V gene lost 4 bases and the J gene lost 5 bases, with 15 bases spanning the gap. The CDR3 runs to 15 residues. The CDR3 DNA reads TGTGCCAGCAGCCGTAAGATGTCGGGGGATCAGCCCCAGCATTTT. Translated, it gives CASSRKMSGDQPQHF.

The chain uses TRBV7-2 and TRBJ2-5; 9 nucleotides match TRBD2. The germline V gene encodes CDR1 SGHTA and CDR2 FQGNSA. V shed 3 bases, J shed 0 bases, and the junction held 5 bases outside the gene matches. This CDR3 has 16 amino acids. CDR3 amino acids: CASSFSASGDQETQYF. CDR3 DNA: TGTGCCAGCAGCTTCTCAGCTAGCGGGGACCAAGAGACCCAGTACTTC.

This chain links TRBV30 with TRBJ1-2, with TRBD1 identical over 7 bases. The trim removed 5 bases at V and 4 bases at J, leaving 16 bases unmatched. Germline-derived CDR1 and CDR2 are GTSNPN and SVGIG (reference sequence). The CDR3 is 16 amino acids. CDR3 nucleotide sequence: TGTGCCTGGGACAGCGGAGACAGGGATTACTCCTATGGCTACACCTTC. This translates into CAWDSGDRDYSYGYTF.

In DNA, the CDR3 is TGTGCCAGCAGTGAGGCAGGGTTGGGGAATCAGCCCCAGCATTTT. Its protein is CASSEAGLGNQPQHF. The chain uses TRBV6-1 and TRBJ1-5; TRBD1 might be the D (5 bases). The CDR3 runs to 15 residues. V was shortened by 3 bases and J by 4 bases, with 13 bases between the two germline ends. CDR1 is MNHNS and CDR2 is SASEGT in the germline V gene.

The genes are TRBV6-1 and TRBJ1-1; 7 nucleotides match TRBD1. The CDR3 is 15 amino acids. Germline V lookup: CDR1 MNHNS, CDR2 SASEGT. J lost 1 base, V lost 3 bases, and 5 bases had no gene match. This chain's CDR3 is CASSDRGVGNTEAFF. CDR3 nucleotides: TGTGCCAGCAGTGACAGGGGGGTCGGGAACACTGAAGCTTTCTTT.

The chain carries TRBV9 and TRBJ2-7; 7 bases match TRBD2. Germline values: CDR1 SGDLS, CDR2 YYNGEE. The CDR3 is 15 amino acids. Trimming took 3 bases from V and 2 from J; bases not matched to a gene: 8. The CDR3 region is CASSAGPRGAYEQYF. DNA of the CDR3: TGTGCCAGCAGCGCCGGCCCACGGGGGGCCTACGAGCAGTACTTC.

This clone showed up just a few times. CDR3 bases: TGTGCCAGCAGCGTTCAGGGTAATAATTCACCCCTCCACTTT. The encoded protein is CASSVQGNNSPLHF. The gene calls are TRBV9 and TRBJ1-6; tentatively, D is TRBD1 (5 bases). This CDR3 comprises 14 residues. Looked up from germline, CDR1 is SGDLS and CDR2 is YYNGEE. V lost 2 bases and J 5 bases, leaving 8 bases between the germline ends.

The V and J genes are TRBV20-1 and TRBJ2-7; D is possibly TRBD1 or TRBD2 (5 bases each). The V end was cut by 3 bases, the J end by 5 bases, with 20 bases between. The CDR3 is 15 amino acids. Germline V lookup: CDR1 DFQATT, CDR2 SNEGSKA (reference sequence). The DNA of the CDR3 is TGCAGTGCTAGTGGGGGTACGTCGGGATTCAACGAGCAGTACTTC. Protein product: CSASGGTSGFNEQYF.

The chain carries TRBV28 and TRBJ1-2; weak D call: TRBD1 (5 bases). V dropped 7 bases and J dropped 8 bases, with 14 bases sitting between them. CDR1 MDHEN and CDR2 SYDVKM come from the germline V gene. The CDR3 extends over 12 amino acids. This CDR3 reads CASTLSGKGYTF. The CDR3 DNA follows: TGTGCCAGCACCCTATCAGGGAAAGGCTACACCTTC.

The chain links TRBV29-1 to TRBJ2-3; 9 nucleotides agree with TRBD1. CDR1 is SQVTM, CDR2 ANQGSEA, per germline. The J segment lost 3 bases and the V segment lost 4 bases, leaving 14 bases of the junction unmatched. The CDR3 consists of 17 residues. In nucleotides, the CDR3 is TGCAGCGTTGTTACTCCCACAGGGGGCTCTAAGACAGATACGCAGTATTTT. This encodes CSVVTPTGGSKTDTQYF.

V gene TRBV6-5 combines with J gene TRBJ2-7, with 8 positions matching TRBD2. With V trimmed by 5 bases and J by 12 bases, 12 bases remained unmatched. The CDR3 has 13 residues. Germline CDR1 reads MNHEY; CDR2 reads SVGAGI. In DNA, the CDR3 is TGTGCCAGCAGTATCGATGTGGCTAGCGGGCCGTACTTC. This codes for CASSIDVASGPYF.

The rearrangement uses TRBV30 and TRBJ2-3, with D possibly matching TRBD2 (6 bases). Between the trimmed V and J ends, which lost 4 bases and 5 bases, there was a span of 19 bases. This CDR3 contains 15 residues. Germline-derived CDR1 and CDR2 are GTSNPN and SVGIG (reference sequence). The CDR3 nucleotides are TGTGCCTGGAAGGAGAGGTCCTGGGGAGGAGATACGCAGTATTTT. Translation gives CAWKERSWGGDTQYF.

This clone occurred a few times. V is TRBV10-2 and J is TRBJ1-3; 8 nucleotides match TRBD1. The CDR3 extends over 16 amino acids. V trimming: 2 bases; J trimming: 2 bases; junction bases outside the gene matches: 5. Germline loops: CDR1 WSHSY, CDR2 SAAADI. The CDR3 is CASSEVRRGPGNTIYF. The CDR3 bases are TGCGCCAGCAGTGAGGTTCGCAGGGGGCCTGGAAACACCATATATTTT.

This clone came up once. The rearrangement joins TRBV19 to TRBJ1-5, with unresolved D. The V and J ends lost 4 bases and 5 bases respectively, with 18 bases between them. This CDR3 spans 16 amino acids. The V gene's germline CDR1 is LNHDA and CDR2 SQIVND (reference sequence). CDR3 in amino acids: CASSRTTVSGDQPQHF. CDR3 DNA: TGTGCCAGTAGTAGGACCACCGTAAGCGGGGATCAGCCCCAGCATTTT.

This clone was seen just once. The chain couples TRBV15 to TRBJ2-1; 9 positions match TRBD2. Germline V gene sequence: CDR1 LNHNV, CDR2 YYDKDF (reference sequence). The CDR3 is made up of 19 amino acids. V lost 5 bases to trimming and J lost 3 bases; unmatched junction nucleotides: 17. The CDR3 DNA is TGTGCCACCAGCCCCCGCCCGGGACTAGCTAGACTTAACTACAATGAGCAGTTCTTC. Protein sequence: CATSPRPGLARLNYNEQFF.

This chain connects TRBV28 to TRBJ1-1; D not resolved. The CDR3 consists of 13 residues. V was shortened by 7 bases and J by 4 bases, with 13 bases between the two germline ends. Germline assignment: CDR1 MDHEN and CDR2 SYDVKM. The CDR3: CASNEEFITEAFF. The DNA for the CDR3 is TGTGCCAGCAACGAGGAATTCATCACTGAAGCTTTCTTT.

The chain couples TRBV19 to TRBJ2-1, with TRBD2 matching 7 bases. The CDR3 has 14 residues. Germline lookup yields CDR1 LNHDA and CDR2 SQIVND (reference sequence). Unmatched junction bases numbered 3, after V lost 4 bases and J lost 3 bases. The CDR3, as DNA: TGTGCCAGTAGTAGAGGCGGGAGCTACAATGAGCAGTTCTTC. Translating gives CASSRGGSYNEQFF.

The table lists this clone with a count of one. The CDR3 region has the DNA TGTGCCTGGAGTGTACAGGGGGCAATTTCACCCCTCCACTTT. This codes for CAWSVQGAISPLHF. The chain couples TRBV30 to TRBJ1-6, with 9 nucleotides matching TRBD1. This CDR3 has 14 amino acids. Germline V CDR1 and CDR2: GTSNPN, SVGIG (reference sequence). With 0 bases clipped from V and 9 bases from J, the junction kept 3 bases outside the gene matches.

This clone was observed a handful of times. The chain combines TRBV4-1 with TRBJ1-1; D gene uncertain. The V end was cut by 4 bases, the J end by 4 bases, with 7 bases between. The CDR3 is 12 amino acids. The germline V gene encodes CDR1 MGHRA and CDR2 YSYEKL. CDR3 DNA: TGCGCCAGCAGCCGTTTCGGCACTGAAGCTTTCTTT. This translates into CASSRFGTEAFF.

The rearrangement links TRBV7-8 to TRBJ2-2; 14 bases agree with TRBD2. V dropped 6 bases and J dropped 1; count of bases not matched to a gene: 13. The length of the CDR3 is 20 residues. Germline V gene sequence: CDR1 SGHVS, CDR2 FQNEAQ. The CDR3 coding sequence is TGTGCCAGCAGGGCAACCGGGACTAGCGGGAGCCGTCGGAACACCGGGGAGCTGTTTTTT. Its translation is CASRATGTSGSRRNTGELFF.